The 27 T cell receptor beta chains listed next were all sequenced from one sample in a study of CD8 T cells in Susac syndrome. Random hexamers were used to reverse transcribe an amount of roughly 0.5 to 1 ug RNA. TCRdb re-analysed the immunoSEQ multiplex PCR reads in MiXCR, keeping a single row per CDR3 protein. This table has around 270,000 distinct CDR3 sequences, around 91% appearing once. Sequenced sample: CD8+ T cells from PBMCs. Receptor source: a human donor with multiple sclerosis.

This clonotype was observed once. The J gene is TRBJ1-1, the V gene TRBV7-8, with D possibly matching TRBD1 (5 bases). Germline CDR1 is SGHVS and CDR2 is FQNEAQ. This CDR3 comprises 12 residues. The V gene lost 5 bases and the J gene lost 7 bases, with 11 bases spanning the gap. The CDR3 DNA reads as TGTGCCAGCAGCATTGGCGGGGGTGAAGCTTTCTTT. Translation gives CASSIGGGEAFF.

The chain has TRBV7-9 and TRBJ1-2; the D is unclear. Trimming shortened V by 5 bases and J by 1 base, and 11 bases separated the two germline ends. The germline V gene has CDR1 SEHNR and CDR2 FQNEAQ (reference sequence). The CDR3 has 14 amino acids. CDR3 coding DNA: TGTGCCAGCAGCACACCGACGGATAACTATGGCTACACCTTC. This translates into CASSTPTDNYGYTF.

The chain is built from TRBV5-4 and TRBJ2-2; 7 nucleotides line up with TRBD2. In germline, CDR1 is SGHNT, CDR2 YYREEE (reference sequence). The CDR3 length is 13 residues. The CDR3 sequence is CAYCERGTGELFF. Written as DNA, the CDR3 is TGTGCGTATTGTGAGCGGGGCACCGGGGAGCTGTTTTTT.

The genes are TRBV6-2 or TRBV6-3 and TRBJ2-7, with D possibly being TRBD1 or TRBD2 (5 bases each). Germline values: CDR1 MNHEY, CDR2 SVGEGT. V lost 5 bases and J lost 0, with 11 bases in between. This CDR3 comprises 14 residues. The CDR3 sequence: CASSVRDVSYEQYF. The CDR3 DNA follows: TGTGCCAGCAGTGTCCGGGACGTCTCCTACGAGCAGTACTTC.

The gene calls are TRBV5-6 and TRBJ2-7, with D perhaps assigned TRBD1 or TRBD2 (5 bases each). Trimming removed 4 bases from V and 6 bases from J, with 20 bases in between. The length of the CDR3 is 15 residues. Germline V lookup: CDR1 SGHDT, CDR2 YYEEEE. The CDR3 DNA sequence: TGTGCCAGCAGCCGGACGGGGACCTGGTTCGGCGAGCAGTACTTC. Translating it yields CASSRTGTWFGEQYF.

This clonotype was counted once. This chain links TRBV27 with TRBJ1-5; D uncertain. The CDR3 loop spans 15 amino acids. The germline CDR1 and CDR2 sequences are MNHEY and SMNVEV (reference sequence). The V gene lost 5 bases and the J gene lost 5 bases, with 16 bases spanning the gap. CDR3 sequence (DNA): TGTGCCAGCAGTCCCCTCCCTAGGGAAGATCAGCCCCAGCATTTT. Translated: CASSPLPREDQPQHF.

The chain uses TRBV21-1 and TRBJ2-7; the table's D call of TRBD2 was not tested on the DNA. TRBV21-1 is a documented pseudogene. The CDR3 spans 21 residues. CDR3 DNA sequence: TGTGCCAGCAGCAAAGCAAATTCCAGGACTAGCGTGGTCGGGGTTGGAGGTGAGCAGTACTTC. It translates to CASSKANSRTSVVGVGGEQYF.

The chain employs TRBV27 and TRBJ2-1, with 11 bases matching TRBD2. V shed 5 bases and J 4 bases; nucleotides not matched to a gene: 4. Germline V gene lookup returns CDR1 MNHEY and CDR2 SMNVEV (reference sequence). This CDR3 is built from 15 residues. CDR3 nucleotides: TGTGCCAGCAGTACCGGGACTAGCGGATACAATGAGCAGTTCTTC. Its protein is CASSTGTSGYNEQFF.

The V call is TRBV20-1, the J call TRBJ2-7, with D possibly TRBD2 on 6 matching bases. Germline V gives CDR1 DFQATT, CDR2 SNEGSKA (reference sequence). V was cut by 3 bases and J by 5 bases, with 11 bases left in between. The CDR3 has 12 amino acids. The CDR3: CSARTGGNEQYF. The CDR3 nucleotides read TGCAGTGCTAGGACTGGCGGGAACGAGCAGTACTTC.

The chain couples TRBV20-1 to TRBJ2-7; D gene uncertain. Germline assignment: CDR1 DFQATT and CDR2 SNEGSKA (reference sequence). V dropped 2 bases and J dropped 2 bases, with 10 bases sitting between them. This CDR3 has 13 residues. The CDR3, as DNA: TGCAGTGCTAGACCCGCTACTGCCTACGAGCAGTACTTC. It translates to CSARPATAYEQYF.

This chain links TRBV28 with TRBJ2-3, with 7 bases fitting TRBD2. Germline assignment: CDR1 MDHEN and CDR2 SYDVKM. The CDR3 spans 15 residues. V trimming: 2 bases; J trimming: 3 bases; junction bases outside the gene matches: 5. DNA for the CDR3: TGTGCCAGCAGTTTACAGCGGGGTCTTACAGATACGCAGTATTTT. This encodes CASSLQRGLTDTQYF.

This sequence joins TRBV6-1 and TRBJ2-5, with 11 bases identical to TRBD2. This CDR3 comprises 16 residues. From germline, CDR1 is MNHNS and CDR2 SASEGT. V was clipped by 6 bases and J by 1 base; unmatched bases: 7. CDR3 DNA: TGTGCCAGCAGAAAACTAGCGGGAGAGGTCCAAGAGACCCAGTACTTC. Its translation: CASRKLAGEVQETQYF.

The chain joins TRBV2 to TRBJ2-3; TRBD2 might be the D (5 bases). CDR3 size: 14 residues. Germline V gives CDR1 SNHLY, CDR2 FYNNEI. Trimming took 3 bases from V and 4 from J, leaving 11 bases between them. CDR3 protein: CASSDVLAPDTQYF. The CDR3 bases are TGTGCCAGCAGTGACGTTCTAGCCCCAGATACGCAGTATTTT. Full variable domain (remainder filled in from reference TRBV2 and TRBJ2-3): EPEVTQTPSHQVTQMGQEVILRCVPISNHLYFYWYRQILGQKVEFLVSFYNNEISEKSEIFDDQFSVERPDGSNFTLKIRSTKLEDSAMYFCASSDVLAPDTQYFGPGTRLTVL.

This rearrangement joins TRBV9 to TRBJ2-1, with 10 nucleotides matching TRBD2. The CDR3 length is 14 residues. Per the germline V gene, CDR1 is SGDLS and CDR2 is YYNGEE. Trimming at V came to 0 bases and at J to 8 bases, leaving 2 bases not matched to a gene. CDR3 residues: CASSVEGTSDEQFF. In DNA, the CDR3 is TGTGCCAGCAGCGTAGAGGGGACTAGCGATGAGCAGTTCTTC.

The rearrangement links TRBV7-9 to TRBJ2-7, with TRBD2 identical over 8 bases. The germline CDR1 and CDR2 sequences are SEHNR and FQNEAQ (reference sequence). V shed 5 bases, J shed 6 bases, and the junction held 12 bases outside the gene matches. The CDR3 has 15 amino acids. CDR3 region: CASSPAGGVQSEQYF. CDR3 bases: TGTGCCAGCAGCCCGGCCGGGGGGGTACAAAGCGAGCAGTACTTC.

The chain has TRBV29-1 and TRBJ2-5; the D gene could be TRBD1 or TRBD2 (5 bases each). Germline CDR1 reads SQVTM; CDR2 reads ANQGSEA. CDR3 size: 11 residues. V lost 8 bases, J lost 2 bases, and 9 bases lay in between. In DNA, the CDR3 is TGCAGCAGGGGACCACAAGAGACCCAGTACTTC. Translating it yields CSRGPQETQYF.

The J gene is TRBJ2-7, the V gene TRBV13, with 9 positions matching TRBD2. CDR1 PRHDT and CDR2 FYEKMQ come from the germline V gene (reference sequence). CDR3 length equals 15 residues. The J segment lost 3 bases and the V segment lost 5 bases, leaving 8 bases of the junction unmatched. The DNA of the CDR3 is TGTGCCAGCAGCCAAAGCGGGAGGTCAAGCTACGAGCAGTACTTC. Protein product: CASSQSGRSSYEQYF.

The rearrangement uses TRBV5-4 and TRBJ2-2; a weak D match, TRBD2 (6 bases). Germline V lookup: CDR1 SGHNT, CDR2 YYREEE (reference sequence). CDR3 length: 15 amino acids. V lost 2 bases and J lost 4, with 12 bases in between. The CDR3 DNA reads as TGTGCCAGCAGCTTTGGGACTCGAGGCACCGGGGAGCTGTTTTTT. Protein product: CASSFGTRGTGELFF.

The CDR3 nucleotides are TGCGCCAGCAGCCAAGAGGGAATTACGGGAGCGGACGAGACCCAGTACTTC. Encoded protein: CASSQEGITGADETQYF. V and J are TRBV4-3 and TRBJ2-5; possible D gene TRBD2, 6 bases. Per germline, CDR1 LGHNA and CDR2 YSLEER. Trimming took off 0 bases at V and 5 bases at J, with 19 bases between the two ends. This CDR3 has 17 residues.

The chain carries TRBV19 and TRBJ2-2, with D hard to call. The CDR3 sequence is 13 residues long. The V end lost 1 base, the J end lost 2 bases, and 2 bases lay between the germline ends. Germline V lookup: CDR1 LNHDA, CDR2 SQIVND (reference sequence). CDR3 bases: TGTGCCAGTAGTATAGGTAACACCGGGGAGCTGTTTTTT. Its protein product is CASSIGNTGELFF. The whole variable domain, filled in from reference TRBV19 and TRBJ2-2, reads DGGITQSPKYLFRKEGQNVTLSCEQNLNHDAMYWYRQDPGQGLRLIYYSQIVNDFQKGDIAEGYSVSREKKESFPLTVTSAQKNPTAFYLCASSIGNTGELFFGEGSRLTVL.

CDR3 nucleotides: TGTGCCAGCAGCCCACAGGGGGCCCCCTACAATGAGCAGTTCTTC. It is translated as CASSPQGAPYNEQFF. J is TRBJ2-1 and V is TRBV7-8; TRBD1 agrees at 9 bases. The germline V gene has CDR1 SGHVS and CDR2 FQNEAQ. The V gene end was trimmed by 5 bases and the J gene end by 2 bases; junction bases not matched to a gene: 4. The length of the CDR3 is 15 residues.

In its sample, this clonotype was seen a few times. The chain recombines TRBV6-5 with TRBJ2-3, with 7 bases identical to TRBD2. CDR1 MNHEY and CDR2 SVGAGI come from the germline V gene. This CDR3 has 13 amino acids. Trimming cost V 9 bases and J 3 bases; bases outside gene matches: 6. This chain's CDR3 is CASSLSGTDTQYF. The CDR3 DNA sequence: TGTGCCAGTTCCCTTAGCGGGACAGATACGCAGTATTTT.

This clonotype has just a few counts. This rearrangement joins TRBV6-5 to TRBJ2-6; D is perhaps TRBD1 or TRBD2 (5 bases each). The V end was cut by 2 bases, the J end by 2 bases, with 7 bases between. The CDR3 extends over 15 amino acids. Germline loops: CDR1 MNHEY, CDR2 SVGAGI. CDR3 residues: CASSYEGTGANVLTF. CDR3 nucleotide sequence: TGTGCCAGCAGTTACGAGGGGACTGGGGCCAACGTCCTGACTTTC.

Written as DNA, the CDR3 is TGTGCCAGCAGCTTAGATGGGGAGATAGCGGTTACTTACGAGCAGTACTTC. Amino acids: CASSLDGEIAVTYEQYF. V gene TRBV7-8 combines with J gene TRBJ2-7; a possible D gene is TRBD2 (6 bases). In germline, CDR1 is SGHVS, CDR2 FQNEAQ. V was clipped by 1 base and J by 4 bases, with 20 bases between them. The CDR3 has 17 amino acids.

V usage is TRBV7-9 and J usage is TRBJ1-2; a possible D gene is TRBD1 (5 bases). Germline loops: CDR1 SEHNR, CDR2 FQNEAQ (reference sequence). V was trimmed by 5 bases and J by 5 bases, leaving 15 bases between them. The CDR3 runs to 14 residues. CDR3 sequence reads: CASSLPGGGYGYTF. CDR3 DNA sequence: TGTGCCAGCAGCCTCCCCGGGGGAGGGTATGGCTACACCTTC.

The chain carries TRBV5-8 and TRBJ1-4; possibly TRBD1 for D (5 bases). The CDR3 loop spans 15 amino acids. The V and J ends lost 5 bases and 3 bases respectively, with 14 bases between them. Looked up from germline, CDR1 is SGHTS and CDR2 is YDEGEE. CDR3 loop: CASSAATAPNEKLFF. CDR3 in DNA: TGTGCCAGCAGTGCCGCGACAGCTCCTAATGAAAAACTGTTTTTT.

This sequence joins TRBV2 and TRBJ2-7, with TRBD1 identical over 8 bases. The trim removed 10 bases at V and 3 bases at J, leaving 5 bases unmatched. Germline V gene lookup returns CDR1 SNHLY and CDR2 FYNNEI. The CDR3 is 12 residues long. Here the CDR3 DNA reads TGTGCCACCCGGACAGGGAGCTACGAGCAGTACTTC. Protein product: CATRTGSYEQYF.